Below, 27 T cell receptor beta chains from the same sample are listed, as sequenced in a study of T cell responses to AZD1222 COVID-19 vaccine. Here immunoSEQ multiplex PCR was the method, and the copy in TCRdb shows in-frame clones only, minus some. This repertoire shows under 150,000 clones, around 88% found once; its top ten account for 11%. Source: peripheral blood, taken on day 0 of MenACWY control vaccination. The receptors come from an adult in good health.

V is TRBV7-6 and J is TRBJ2-1; 11 bases align to TRBD2. The CDR3 length is 18 residues. Germline loops: CDR1 SGHVS, CDR2 FNYEAQ. Germline trimming cut 1 base from V and 4 bases from J; bases unmatched to any gene: 9. The CDR3 sequence: CASSLESWTSGYYNEQFF. The CDR3 DNA follows: TGTGCCAGCAGCTTAGAATCTTGGACTAGCGGGTATTACAATGAGCAGTTCTTC.

The chain employs TRBV18 and TRBJ2-2, with 9 bases matching TRBD1. The CDR3 runs to 18 residues. Trimming at V came to 5 bases and at J to 2 bases, leaving 12 bases not matched to a gene. Germline V gene lookup returns CDR1 KGHSH and CDR2 LQKENI. The CDR3 coding sequence is TGTGCCAGCTCAGTCATCCGGGACAGGGTTGTTAACACCGGGGAGCTGTTTTTT. Translating it yields CASSVIRDRVVNTGELFF.

The V and J genes are TRBV9 and TRBJ1-6; D unresolved. In germline, CDR1 is SGDLS, CDR2 YYNGEE. V gave up 0 bases and J gave up 6 bases, with 7 bases separating them. This CDR3 region has 14 residues. CDR3 sequence: CASSVARSNSPLHF. As DNA, the CDR3 is TGTGCCAGCAGCGTAGCCCGGAGTAATTCACCCCTCCACTTT.

This chain links TRBV7-9 with TRBJ2-7; D remains unclear. Germline V CDR1 and CDR2: SEHNR, FQNEAQ (reference sequence). V was pared by 5 bases and J by 6 bases, with 14 bases between. The CDR3 is 13 amino acids. The DNA for the CDR3 is TGTGCCAGCAGCCCCCAGCTGGGTACCGAGCAGTACTTC. Residues: CASSPQLGTEQYF.

This clone was seen only once. The chain links TRBV2 to TRBJ2-1; 7 bases map to TRBD1. V gave up 7 bases and J gave up 4 bases; unmatched junction bases: 10. The CDR3 runs 15 residues. CDR1 is SNHLY, CDR2 FYNNEI, per germline. The chain's CDR3 is CASTLLGGAYNEQFF. CDR3 DNA sequence: TGTGCCAGCACCTTGTTAGGGGGCGCGTACAATGAGCAGTTCTTC.

The rearrangement links TRBV19 to TRBJ2-1, with 10 bases matching TRBD2. The ends lost 5 bases at V and 4 bases at J; junction bases unmatched: 5. The germline V gene encodes CDR1 LNHDA and CDR2 SQIVND (reference sequence). This CDR3 is 15 amino acids long. The DNA for the CDR3 is TGTGCCAGTAGTGACTGGACTAGCGGTTACAATGAGCAGTTCTTC. Translating it yields CASSDWTSGYNEQFF. The full variable domain, with the rest looked up from reference TRBV19 and TRBJ2-1, is DGGITQSPKYLFRKEGQNVTLSCEQNLNHDAMYWYRQDPGQGLRLIYYSQIVNDFQKGDIAEGYSVSREKKESFPLTVTSAQKNPTAFYLCASSDWTSGYNEQFFGPGTRLTVL.

This chain uses TRBV7-9 with TRBJ2-7; TRBD1 is a possible D gene (6 bases). In germline, CDR1 is SEHNR, CDR2 FQNEAQ (reference sequence). The CDR3 has 13 amino acids. Deletions cut 4 bases from V and 1 base from J, with 8 bases between. The CDR3 here is CASSSGVSYEQYF. CDR3 in DNA: TGTGCCAGCAGCTCAGGGGTATCCTACGAGCAGTACTTC.

The V gene is TRBV19, the J gene TRBJ1-1; TRBD1 agrees at 10 bases. V trimming: 5 bases; J trimming: 4 bases; junction bases outside the gene matches: 10. CDR3 size: 16 residues. CDR1 is LNHDA and CDR2 is SQIVND in the germline V gene (reference sequence). CDR3 sequence: CASSFRQGAIGTEAFF. The CDR3 region has the DNA TGTGCCAGTAGTTTTAGACAGGGGGCGATCGGCACTGAAGCTTTCTTT.

V and J are TRBV5-4 and TRBJ2-2, with D maybe TRBD1 (6 bases). The germline V and J ends were trimmed by 3 bases and 4 bases, with 10 bases remaining between them. The CDR3 contains 14 residues. CDR1 and CDR2 from the germline V gene are SGHNT and YYREEE (reference sequence). The CDR3 region is CASSWDIRTGELFF. In nucleotides, the CDR3 is TGTGCCAGCAGCTGGGACATCCGCACCGGGGAGCTGTTTTTT.

The rearrangement joins TRBV27 to TRBJ2-2; D is perhaps TRBD1 (6 bases). Germline V gene lookup returns CDR1 MNHEY and CDR2 SMNVEV (reference sequence). CDR3 length: 14 residues. Trimming cost V 5 bases and J 4 bases, with 11 bases left between them. The DNA of the CDR3 is TGTGCCAGCAGTCTACAGGGTAGCACCGGGGAGCTGTTTTTT. It encodes CASSLQGSTGELFF.

This clone was counted once. The chain employs TRBV27 and TRBJ1-2; D might be TRBD1 (5 bases). The CDR3 totals 16 residues. V was trimmed by 3 bases and J by 5 bases, leaving 19 bases between them. Germline V CDR1 and CDR2: MNHEY, SMNVEV (reference sequence). CDR3 sequence (DNA): TGTGCCAGCAGTTTGGTTGGCGTGGGGGGGGATTATGGCTACACCTTC. It is translated as CASSLVGVGGDYGYTF.

This chain uses TRBV27 with TRBJ1-4; no definite D call. The CDR3 consists of 13 residues. In germline, CDR1 is MNHEY, CDR2 SMNVEV (reference sequence). Between the trimmed V and J ends, which lost 5 bases and 3 bases, there was a span of 7 bases. The CDR3 DNA is TGTGCCAGCAGTAGGTGGGCTAATGAAAAACTGTTTTTT. Translating it yields CASSRWANEKLFF.

The CDR3 loop reads CASSSLSHLGAAEAFF. CDR3 bases: TGTGCCAGCAGTTCCTTAAGCCATTTAGGGGCAGCTGAAGCTTTCTTT. The chain has TRBV2 and TRBJ1-1; possible D gene TRBD1, 5 bases. CDR3 length: 16 amino acids. Germline values: CDR1 SNHLY, CDR2 FYNNEI. V lost 5 bases and J 6 bases, leaving 22 bases between the germline ends. Looking up the rest from reference TRBV2 and TRBJ1-1 gives the full variable domain: EPEVTQTPSHQVTQMGQEVILRCVPISNHLYFYWYRQILGQKVEFLVSFYNNEISEKSEIFDDQFSVERPDGSNFTLKIRSTKLEDSAMYFCASSSLSHLGAAEAFFGQGTRLTVV.

The gene calls are TRBV7-9 and TRBJ1-3; D is uncertain. Germline V gives CDR1 SEHNR, CDR2 FQNEAQ (reference sequence). With 2 bases removed from V and 4 bases from J, the gap between germline ends came to 6 bases. The CDR3 contains 13 residues. The CDR3 protein is CASSLTVGNTIYF. CDR3 nucleotide sequence: TGTGCCAGCAGCTTAACAGTGGGAAACACCATATATTTT.

The V and J genes are TRBV3-1 (or the pseudogene TRBV3-2) and TRBJ1-1; D is undetermined. Germline CDR1 is LGHDT and CDR2 is YNNKEL (reference sequence). V lost 7 bases, J lost 1 base, and 16 bases lay in between. The CDR3 consists of 15 residues. CDR3 sequence reads: CASTTTRETNTEAFF. As DNA, the CDR3 is TGTGCCAGCACCACTACTCGGGAAACGAACACTGAAGCTTTCTTT.

V usage is TRBV6-5 and J usage is TRBJ2-7; no clear D gene. V was shortened by 3 bases and J by 2 bases, with 8 bases between the two germline ends. The CDR3 totals 13 residues. CDR1 is MNHEY, CDR2 SVGAGI, per germline. DNA of the CDR3: TGTGCCAGCAGTTATCAGAAAACCTACGAGCAGTACTTC. Protein sequence: CASSYQKTYEQYF.

This clone appeared a single time. The chain employs TRBV18 and TRBJ1-1; 7 positions match TRBD1. The germline CDR1 and CDR2 sequences are KGHSH and LQKENI. With 3 bases clipped from V and 5 bases from J, the junction kept 3 bases outside the gene matches. CDR3 size: 13 residues. CDR3 in amino acids: CASSPTGRTEAFF. DNA of the CDR3: TGTGCCAGCTCACCGACAGGGCGAACTGAAGCTTTCTTT.

V usage is TRBV7-2 and J usage is TRBJ1-2; 10 bases fit TRBD1. The V and J ends lost 5 bases and 4 bases, in that order; junction bases with no gene match: 4. This CDR3 comprises 14 residues. Germline V gene sequence: CDR1 SGHTA, CDR2 FQGNSA. CDR3 DNA sequence: TGTGCCAGCAGCCCGGACAGGGGGGCCTATGGCTACACCTTC. Translating gives CASSPDRGAYGYTF.

This chain uses TRBV9 with TRBJ2-2; maybe TRBD1 (5 bases). The CDR3 totals 19 residues. Trimming cost V 0 bases and J 3 bases, with 21 bases left between them. Germline loops: CDR1 SGDLS, CDR2 YYNGEE. CDR3 region: CASSVGLGRVVMDTGELFF. CDR3 sequence (DNA): TGTGCCAGCAGCGTAGGGCTCGGCAGGGTTGTGATGGACACCGGGGAGCTGTTTTTT.

The chain recombines TRBV9 with TRBJ1-3; 8 positions agree with TRBD1. The CDR3 extends over 15 amino acids. CDR1 and CDR2 (germline): SGDLS, YYNGEE. V shed 2 bases, J shed 3 bases, and the junction held 4 bases outside the gene matches. DNA for the CDR3: TGTGCCAGCAGCGTTCAGGGGGCATATGGAAACACCATATATTTT. Translating gives CASSVQGAYGNTIYF.

The J gene is TRBJ2-1, the V gene TRBV10-3, with TRBD2 matching 7 bases. J was trimmed by 7 bases and V by 4 bases; bases with no gene match: 10. This CDR3 has 15 amino acids. Germline-derived CDR1 and CDR2 are ENHRY and SYGVKD. DNA for the CDR3: TGTGCCATCAGTGTAAGGGAGGGCCAATCAAATGAGCAGTTCTTC. It specifies CAISVREGQSNEQFF.

The V and J genes are TRBV11-3 and TRBJ1-4, with TRBD1 as a possible D gene (6 bases). This CDR3 comprises 14 residues. V was clipped by 8 bases and J by 4 bases, with 14 bases between them. Germline loops: CDR1 SGHNT, CDR2 YENEEA. The CDR3 nucleotides are TGTGCCAGCCGGCGGACAGAAGATAATGAAAAACTGTTTTTT. Amino acids: CASRRTEDNEKLFF.

The chain is built from TRBV10-3 and TRBJ2-7; TRBD2 agrees at 9 bases. Germline V lookup: CDR1 ENHRY, CDR2 SYGVKD. This CDR3 has 13 amino acids. V dropped 4 bases and J dropped 5; count of bases not matched to a gene: 3. As DNA, the CDR3 is TGTGCCATCAGTGTCCCTAGCGGGAACGAGCAGTACTTC. Residues: CAISVPSGNEQYF.

The chain joins TRBV3-1 (or the pseudogene TRBV3-2) to TRBJ1-4, with D possibly matching TRBD1 (5 bases). Germline loops: CDR1 LGHDT, CDR2 YNNKEL (reference sequence). Trimming removed 3 bases at V and 6 bases at J, with 17 bases between. The CDR3 loop spans 16 amino acids. CDR3 nucleotides: TGTGCCAGCAGCCAGGGTACCGGGACGCTTCATGAAAAACTGTTTTTT. It yields the protein CASSQGTGTLHEKLFF.

The chain recombines TRBV6-1 with TRBJ1-1; D unresolved. V was clipped by 1 base and J by 4 bases, with 4 bases between them. CDR1 is MNHNS and CDR2 is SASEGT in the germline V gene. This CDR3 spans 12 amino acids. The chain's CDR3 is CASSEGGTEAFF. The CDR3 DNA sequence: TGTGCCAGCAGTGAAGGAGGCACTGAAGCTTTCTTT.

V usage is TRBV29-1 and J usage is TRBJ2-7; D gene unclear. Per the germline V gene, CDR1 is SQVTM and CDR2 is ANQGSEA. The CDR3 runs to 12 residues. The germline V and J ends were trimmed by 4 bases and 3 bases, with 10 bases remaining between them. This CDR3 reads CSVGSPYYEQYF. Here the CDR3 DNA reads TGCAGCGTTGGCTCTCCATACTACGAGCAGTACTTC.

The chain combines TRBV9 with TRBJ2-5; D uncertain. The CDR3 totals 14 residues. Per the germline V gene, CDR1 is SGDLS and CDR2 is YYNGEE. The V end was cut by 0 bases, the J end by 4 bases, with 10 bases between. The CDR3 loop reads CASSVGLVPETQYF. As DNA, the CDR3 is TGTGCCAGCAGCGTAGGCTTAGTCCCAGAGACCCAGTACTTC.